This T cell receptor (beta chain) was retrieved from a study of T cell responses to AZD1222 COVID-19 vaccine. Deletions cut 3 bases from V and 4 bases from J, with 11 bases between. This CDR3 comprises 14 residues. The germline V gene encodes CDR1 SGHNT and CDR2 YYREEE (reference sequence). Assay used: immunoSEQ multiplex PCR; TCRdb lists only in-frame clones, some missing. The table has about 140,000 clones, 91% seen once. A remark on this clone: Its antigen remains unknown.

Study-wide results and caveats: Distributed over spike, vaccine-associated CD4 TCRs predominated at 160-218 and 743-854. It should be noted that donors were predominantly white British and more often female, and clonal diversity was possibly underestimated.

The sample was peripheral blood, taken 28 days after the second dose of the MenACWY control vaccine. This clonotype was sampled from an adult who received the MenACWY meningococcal vaccine as a control. This chain joins TRBV5-4 and TRBJ2-1; D remains ambiguous. The CDR3 loop is CASSSDRPYNEQFF. The CDR3 DNA follows: TGTGCCAGCAGCTCGGACCGGCCGTACAATGAGCAGTTCTTC.